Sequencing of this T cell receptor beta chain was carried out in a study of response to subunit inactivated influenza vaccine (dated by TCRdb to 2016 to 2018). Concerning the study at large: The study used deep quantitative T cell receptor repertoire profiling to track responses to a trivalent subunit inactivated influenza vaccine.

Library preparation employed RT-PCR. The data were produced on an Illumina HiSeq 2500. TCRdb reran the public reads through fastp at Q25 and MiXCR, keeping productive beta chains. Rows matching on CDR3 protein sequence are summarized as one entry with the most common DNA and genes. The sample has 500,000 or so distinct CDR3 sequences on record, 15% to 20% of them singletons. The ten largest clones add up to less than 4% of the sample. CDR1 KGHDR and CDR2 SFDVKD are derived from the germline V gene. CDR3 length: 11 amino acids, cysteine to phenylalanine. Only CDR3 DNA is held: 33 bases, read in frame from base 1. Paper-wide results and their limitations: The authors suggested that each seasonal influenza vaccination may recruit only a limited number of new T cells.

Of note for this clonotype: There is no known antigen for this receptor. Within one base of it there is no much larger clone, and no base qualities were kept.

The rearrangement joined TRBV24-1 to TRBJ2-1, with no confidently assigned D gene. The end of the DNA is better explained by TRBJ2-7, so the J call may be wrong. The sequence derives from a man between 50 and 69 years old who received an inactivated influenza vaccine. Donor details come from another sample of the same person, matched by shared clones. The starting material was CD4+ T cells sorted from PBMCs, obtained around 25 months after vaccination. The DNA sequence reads TGTGCCACCAGTATTAATAGTGAGCAGTACTTC. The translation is CATSINSEQYF.